The clone carrying this T cell receptor beta chain appeared a single time. The antigen is not known. These data are taken from a study of T cell responses to AZD1222 COVID-19 vaccine. Background on the study: Pooling was applied to second doses at about 4 or about 12 weeks.

Study-level points and caveats: Without day 14 samples, only post-peak T cell repertoires were studied. The study found Spike-specific TCR breadth and depth rose after two AZD1222 doses. Donor demographics were predominantly white British with a female majority; clonal diversity may be underestimated.

CDR3 length: 15 amino acids. Germline CDR1 LGHDT, CDR2 YNNKEL (reference sequence). Trimming removed 0 bases from V and 5 bases from J, with 13 bases in between. Assay used: immunoSEQ multiplex PCR; TCRdb lists only in-frame clones, some missing. The repertoire holds some 130,000 clones, over 85% seen once, with approximately 3.1% in the top ten. The chain combines TRBV3-1 (or the pseudogene TRBV3-2) with TRBJ2-5; D remains unclear. The TCR was taken from an adult in good health. The material sequenced was peripheral blood, taken on day 0 of AZD1222 vaccination. The CDR3 DNA is TGTGCCAGCAGCCAAGATCTCGAGGTAGGGGAGACCCAGTACTTC. Protein sequence: CASSQDLEVGETQYF.